This TCR beta chain was documented in a study of early T cells in non-severe SARS-CoV-2 infection. Study background: Unsorted whole blood bulk RNA was sequenced, with unpaired chains. Study conclusions and caveats: Matches to VDJdb favored anti-spike CD8 responses and missed private and CD4 specificities.

Attachment of unique molecular identifiers to individual cDNA molecules was performed. TCRdb passed the 5' RACE reads through MiXCR, listing each CDR3 protein once. The profile shows tens of thousands of distinct CDR3 sequences, about 4.2% of them singletons. The CDR3 consists of 16 residues. Germline-derived CDR1 and CDR2 are SGHVS and FNYEAQ. With V trimmed by 3 bases and J by 3 bases, 6 bases remained unmatched. This clonotype occurred many times. Its antigen is undetermined. This clonotype originated in an adult who was a healthcare worker with PCR-confirmed SARS-CoV-2 infection or an uninfected control (not recorded which). The chain joins TRBV7-6 to TRBJ2-1; 9 positions agree with TRBD1. Specimen: whole blood. The CDR3 sequence: CASSLRGQGNYNEQFF. In DNA form, the CDR3 reads TGTGCCAGCAGCTTGAGAGGACAGGGGAACTACAATGAGCAGTTCTTC.